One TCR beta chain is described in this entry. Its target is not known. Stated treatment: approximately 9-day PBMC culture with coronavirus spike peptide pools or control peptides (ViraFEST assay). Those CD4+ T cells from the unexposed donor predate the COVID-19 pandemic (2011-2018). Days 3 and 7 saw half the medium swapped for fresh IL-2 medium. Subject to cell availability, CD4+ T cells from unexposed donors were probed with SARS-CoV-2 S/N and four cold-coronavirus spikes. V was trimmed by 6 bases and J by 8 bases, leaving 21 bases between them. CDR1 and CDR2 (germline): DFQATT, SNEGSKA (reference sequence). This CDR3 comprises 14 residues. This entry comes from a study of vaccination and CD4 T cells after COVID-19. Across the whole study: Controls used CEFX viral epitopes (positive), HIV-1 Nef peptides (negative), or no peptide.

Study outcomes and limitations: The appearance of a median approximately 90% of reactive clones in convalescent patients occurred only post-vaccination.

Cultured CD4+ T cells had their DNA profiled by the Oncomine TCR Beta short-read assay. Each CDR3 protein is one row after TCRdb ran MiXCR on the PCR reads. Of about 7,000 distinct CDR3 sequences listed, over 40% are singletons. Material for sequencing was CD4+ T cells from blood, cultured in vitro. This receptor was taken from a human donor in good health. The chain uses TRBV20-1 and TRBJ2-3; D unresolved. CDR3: CSAAVGPAAVTQYF. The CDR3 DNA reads TGCAGTGCCGCAGTAGGTCCAGCAGCAGTTACGCAGTATTTT.